These 18 T cell receptor beta chains were sequenced from one sample in a study of cytomegalovirus exposure and HLA in healthy donors. This PCR relied on a set of 60 Vbeta primers and 13 Jbeta primers. The data were produced by immunoSEQ multiplex PCR, yet TCRdb's version contains in-frame clones alone and is incomplete. Counted here are under 200,000 clones, roughly 77% occurring once; the ten biggest clones make up 4% to 5.5%. Sequencing was carried out using PBMCs. These receptors were collected from a male donor in good health and CMV-seronegative.

This clone was detected only a few times. The chain has TRBV15 and TRBJ1-5; 8 bases fit TRBD1. This CDR3 is 16 amino acids long. The germline V gene encodes CDR1 LNHNV and CDR2 YYDKDF (reference sequence). With V trimmed by 0 bases and J by 4 bases, 5 bases remained unmatched. This CDR3 is CATSREAGGENQPQHF. CDR3 nucleotide sequence: TGTGCCACCAGCAGAGAGGCAGGGGGCGAAAATCAGCCCCAGCATTTT.

The gene calls are TRBV14 and TRBJ2-5; D gene unclear. Per germline, CDR1 SGHDN and CDR2 FVKESK. V was pared by 2 bases and J by 5 bases, with 9 bases between. The CDR3 contains 13 residues. CDR3 protein: CASSQNRWETQYF. DNA for the CDR3: TGTGCCAGCAGCCAAAACCGGTGGGAGACCCAGTACTTC.

The chain carries TRBV7-3 and TRBJ2-2, with a weak D call TRBD1 (5 bases). CDR1 and CDR2 (germline): SGHTA, FQGTGA. Deletions cut 2 bases from V and 3 bases from J, with 7 bases between. This CDR3 is 14 amino acids long. CDR3: CASSLLGDTGELFF. In DNA form, the CDR3 reads TGTGCCAGCAGCTTATTAGGGGACACCGGGGAGCTGTTTTTT. Together with reference TRBV7-3 and TRBJ2-2, the CDR3 gives the full variable domain: GAGVSQTPSNKVTEKGKYVELRCDPISGHTALYWYRQSLGQGPEFLIYFQGTGAADDSGLPNDRFFAVRPEGSVSTLKIQRTERGDSAVYLCASSLLGDTGELFFGEGSRLTVL.

V usage is TRBV29-1 and J usage is TRBJ2-3, with 9 positions matching TRBD2. V was clipped by 7 bases and J by 2 bases; unmatched bases: 10. The germline V gene encodes CDR1 SQVTM and CDR2 ANQGSEA. The CDR3 extends over 15 amino acids. The CDR3 bases are TGCAGCGCTGGCGGGGGGGGGACCAACACAGATACGCAGTATTTT. It codes for CSAGGGGTNTDTQYF.

The chain employs TRBV2 and TRBJ2-5; D is possibly TRBD2 (6 bases). Germline CDR1 SNHLY, CDR2 FYNNEI. V was pared by 6 bases and J by 5 bases, with 16 bases between. The CDR3 runs to 14 residues. DNA of the CDR3: TGTGCCAGCAGGACGGGACTCTCGGCCGAGACCCAGTACTTC. Its translation: CASRTGLSAETQYF.

This clone was observed a few times. The chain combines TRBV6-4 with TRBJ2-1; D may be TRBD2 (6 bases). CDR1 is MRHNA, CDR2 SNTAGT, per germline. V was shortened by 4 bases and J by 0 bases, with 10 bases between the two germline ends. The CDR3 has 15 amino acids. The CDR3 DNA reads TGTGCCAGCAGTGGCGCGGGAAGCTCCTACAATGAGCAGTTCTTC. Its translation is CASSGAGSSYNEQFF.

This chain joins TRBV5-8 and TRBJ2-5; TRBD2 aligns across 7 bases. J gave up 4 bases and V 2 bases, and 5 bases lay outside the gene matches. The CDR3 totals 14 residues. Germline CDR1 reads SGHTS; CDR2 reads YDEGEE. The CDR3 DNA is TGTGCCAGCAGCTTCGGGGAGGGGATAGAGACCCAGTACTTC. Translating gives CASSFGEGIETQYF. The complete variable domain, with remaining parts taken from reference TRBV5-8 and TRBJ2-5, reads EAGVTQSPTHLIKTRGQQATLRCSPISGHTSVYWYQQALGLGLQFLLWYDEGEERNRGNFPPRFSGRQFPNYSSELNVNALELEDSALYLCASSFGEGIETQYFGPGTRLLVL.

This clone was counted only a few times. This chain joins TRBV6-5 and TRBJ2-7; D is unclear. V was cut by 0 bases and J by 3 bases, with 6 bases left in between. This CDR3 region has 13 residues. The V gene's germline CDR1 is MNHEY and CDR2 SVGAGI. This chain's CDR3 is CASSYSTGYEQYF. CDR3 DNA: TGTGCCAGCAGTTACTCGACGGGCTACGAGCAGTACTTC.

Only a few counts were recorded for this clone. V and J are TRBV28 and TRBJ1-5; 8 bases are a match to TRBD1. Trimming removed 6 bases from V and 2 bases from J; junction bases left unmatched: 6. The CDR3 totals 15 residues. From germline, CDR1 is MDHEN and CDR2 SYDVKM. In DNA form, the CDR3 reads TGTGCCAGCAGCAAGGACAGGGCCGGCAATCAGCCCCAGCATTTT. This gives the protein CASSKDRAGNQPQHF.

The V call is TRBV28, the J call TRBJ1-5; weak D call: TRBD1 (5 bases). The ends were cut back, 7 bases at V and 5 bases at J, with 18 bases in the middle. The germline V gene has CDR1 MDHEN and CDR2 SYDVKM. This CDR3 region has 15 residues. The DNA for the CDR3 is TGTGCCAGCACCCCTACCCAGGGTCAGCATCAGCCCCAGCATTTT. Translating it yields CASTPTQGQHQPQHF. The full variable domain, completed using reference TRBV28 and TRBJ1-5, is DVKVTQSSRYLVKRTGEKVFLECVQDMDHENMFWYRQDPGLGLRLIYFSYDVKMKEKGDIPEGYSVSREKKERFSLILESASTNQTSMYLCASTPTQGQHQPQHFGDGTRLSIL.

The chain carries TRBV6-1 and TRBJ2-2, with TRBD2 as a possible D gene (6 bases). CDR1 is MNHNS, CDR2 SASEGT, per germline. Trimming took off 3 bases at V and 1 base at J, with 12 bases between the two ends. The CDR3 spans 16 residues. The CDR3 region has the DNA TGTGCCAGCAGTGACGGCGGGACTCTGAACACCGGGGAGCTGTTTTTT. This codes for CASSDGGTLNTGELFF.

This clone occurred a few times. The chain uses TRBV6-6 and TRBJ2-7; 8 nucleotides line up with TRBD1. Germline lookup yields CDR1 MNHNY and CDR2 SVGAGI (reference sequence). The length of the CDR3 is 15 residues. Losses at the gene ends were 8 bases for V and 1 base for J; bases not matched to a gene: 10. CDR3 amino acids: CASVDGQGYSYEQYF. CDR3 sequence (DNA): TGTGCCAGCGTAGACGGACAGGGATATTCCTACGAGCAGTACTTC.

The chain carries TRBV7-3 and TRBJ1-1; D ambiguous. The CDR3 extends over 12 amino acids. Germline V gene data show CDR1 as SGHTA and CDR2 as FQGTGA. The germline V and J ends were trimmed by 3 bases and 11 bases, with 13 bases remaining between them. CDR3 sequence (DNA): TGTGCCAGCAGCTTTCCCCCCCTCCCGGCTTTCTTT. Residues: CASSFPPLPAFF.

The rearrangement joins TRBV23-1 to TRBJ1-2, with D uncertain. TRBV23-1 is an open reading frame whose function is uncertain. V was shortened by 3 bases and J by 1 base, with 9 bases between the two germline ends. The length of the CDR3 is 14 residues. The DNA of the CDR3 is TGCGCCAGCAGTCAGTCGCGGTATAACTATGGCTACACCTTC. It translates to CASSQSRYNYGYTF.

The table lists this clone with a few counts. The gene calls are TRBV10-3 and TRBJ2-7; TRBD1 might be the D (6 bases). The CDR3 spans 12 residues. Trimming left V 8 bases short and J 0 bases short, with 8 bases between. CDR1 and CDR2 from the germline V gene are ENHRY and SYGVKD. The CDR3 reads CAIRTDSYEQYF. CDR3 nucleotides: TGTGCCATCCGGACAGACTCCTACGAGCAGTACTTC.

The chain combines TRBV25-1 with TRBJ2-1; TRBD1 might be the D (5 bases). Looked up from germline, CDR1 is MGHDK and CDR2 is SYGVNS. V was trimmed by 2 bases and J by 7 bases, leaving 6 bases between them. The CDR3 loop spans 12 amino acids. For the CDR3, the DNA is TGTGCCAGCAGTGAACAGGGAAATGAGCAGTTCTTC. Its translation: CASSEQGNEQFF.

V and J are TRBV5-6 and TRBJ2-3; D is possibly TRBD1 (6 bases). V gave up 4 bases and J gave up 5 bases, with 11 bases separating them. This CDR3 comprises 13 residues. From germline, CDR1 is SGHDT and CDR2 YYEEEE. CDR3 residues: CASSQQGQDTQYF. In nucleotides, the CDR3 is TGTGCCAGCAGCCAGCAGGGGCAAGATACGCAGTATTTT.

As to this clone: The identical CDR3 is also encoded by other nucleotide sequences in the sample. The J gene is TRBJ2-5, the V gene TRBV4-2, with D possibly TRBD1 on 7 matching bases. The V gene's germline CDR1 is LGHNA and CDR2 YNFKEQ. V dropped 0 bases and J dropped 5 bases, with 10 bases sitting between them. The CDR3 is 14 residues long. Written as DNA, the CDR3 is TGTGCCAGCAGCCAAGATCCAGGGGGGGAGACCCAGTACTTC. This codes for CASSQDPGGETQYF.